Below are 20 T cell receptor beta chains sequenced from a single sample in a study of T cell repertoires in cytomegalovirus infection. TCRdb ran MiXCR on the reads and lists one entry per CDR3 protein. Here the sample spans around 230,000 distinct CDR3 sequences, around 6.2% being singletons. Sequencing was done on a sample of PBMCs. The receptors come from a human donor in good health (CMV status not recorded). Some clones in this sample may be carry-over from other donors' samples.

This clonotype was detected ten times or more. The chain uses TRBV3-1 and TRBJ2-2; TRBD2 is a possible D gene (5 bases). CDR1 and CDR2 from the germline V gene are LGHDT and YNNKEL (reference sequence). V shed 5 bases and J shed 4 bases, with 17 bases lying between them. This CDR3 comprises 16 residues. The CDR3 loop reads CASSFPGSRGTGELFF. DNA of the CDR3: TGTGCCAGCAGCTTCCCGGGCTCTCGGGGCACCGGGGAGCTGTTTTTT.

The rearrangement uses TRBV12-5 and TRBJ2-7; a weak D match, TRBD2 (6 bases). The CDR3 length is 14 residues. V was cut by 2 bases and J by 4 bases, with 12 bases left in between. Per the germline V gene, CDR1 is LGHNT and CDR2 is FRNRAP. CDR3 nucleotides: TGTGCTAGTGGTTTGTACGTGGGGGGATACGAGCAGTACTTC. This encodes CASGLYVGGYEQYF.

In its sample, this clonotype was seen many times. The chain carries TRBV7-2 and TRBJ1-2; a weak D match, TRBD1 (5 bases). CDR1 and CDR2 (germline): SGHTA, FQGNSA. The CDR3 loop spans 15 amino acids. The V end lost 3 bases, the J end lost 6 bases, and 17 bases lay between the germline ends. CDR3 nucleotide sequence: TGTGCCAGCAGCTTGGGGGGAGTGTCTGGTGATGGCTACACCTTC. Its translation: CASSLGGVSGDGYTF.

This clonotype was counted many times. Here the CDR3 DNA reads TGTGCCAGCAGCTTAAATGTTTTTAGGAGGCAGGTGAACACCGGGGAGCTGTTTTTT. Translated: CASSLNVFRRQVNTGELFF. V and J are TRBV7-2 and TRBJ2-2, with a weak D call TRBD2 (5 bases). The CDR3 has 19 residues. Germline V gene sequence: CDR1 SGHTA, CDR2 FQGNSA. V shed 2 bases and J shed 1 base, with 20 bases lying between them.

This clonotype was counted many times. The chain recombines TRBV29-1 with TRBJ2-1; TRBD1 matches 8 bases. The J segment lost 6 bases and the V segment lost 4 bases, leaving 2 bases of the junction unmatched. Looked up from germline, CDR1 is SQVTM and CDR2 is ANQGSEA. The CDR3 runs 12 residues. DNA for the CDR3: TGCAGCGTTGCGGACAGGGTCAATGAGCAGTTCTTC. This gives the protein CSVADRVNEQFF.

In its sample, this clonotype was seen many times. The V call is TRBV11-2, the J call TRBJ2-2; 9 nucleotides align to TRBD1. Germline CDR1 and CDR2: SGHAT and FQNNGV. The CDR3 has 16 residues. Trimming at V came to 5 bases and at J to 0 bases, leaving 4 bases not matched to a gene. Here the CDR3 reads CASSTGTGTNTGELFF. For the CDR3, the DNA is TGTGCCAGCAGCACCGGGACAGGGACGAACACCGGGGAGCTGTTTTTT. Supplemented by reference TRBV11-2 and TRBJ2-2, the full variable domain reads EAGVAQSPRYKIIEKRQSVAFWCNPISGHATLYWYQQILGQGPKLLIQFQNNGVVDDSQLPKDRFSAERLKGVDSTLKIQPAKLEDSAVYLCASSTGTGTNTGELFFGEGSRLTVL.

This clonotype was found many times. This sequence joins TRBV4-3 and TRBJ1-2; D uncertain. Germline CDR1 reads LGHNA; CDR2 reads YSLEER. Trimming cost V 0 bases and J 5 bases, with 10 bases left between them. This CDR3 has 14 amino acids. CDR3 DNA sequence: TGCGCCAGCAGCCAAGACAAGAGGGATTATGGCTACACCTTC. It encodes CASSQDKRDYGYTF.

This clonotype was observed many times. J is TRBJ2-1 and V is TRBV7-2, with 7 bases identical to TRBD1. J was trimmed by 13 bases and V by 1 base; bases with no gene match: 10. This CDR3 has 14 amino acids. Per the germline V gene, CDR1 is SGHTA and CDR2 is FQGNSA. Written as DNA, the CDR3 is TGTGCCAGCAGCTTAGAACGTGGCCGGGACAGCCAGTTCTTC. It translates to CASSLERGRDSQFF. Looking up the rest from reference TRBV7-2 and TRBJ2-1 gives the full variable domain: GAGVSQSPSNKVTEKGKDVELRCDPISGHTALYWYRQSLGQGLEFLIYFQGNSAPDKSGLPSDRFSAERTGGSVSTLTIQRTQQEDSAVYLCASSLERGRDSQFFGPGTRLTVL.

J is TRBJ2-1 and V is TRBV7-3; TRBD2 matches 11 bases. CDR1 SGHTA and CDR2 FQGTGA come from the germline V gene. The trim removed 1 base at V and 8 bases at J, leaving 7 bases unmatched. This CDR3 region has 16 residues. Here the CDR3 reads CASSLIGSGGAYEQFF. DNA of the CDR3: TGTGCCAGCAGCTTAATTGGTAGCGGGGGGGCTTATGAGCAGTTCTTC.

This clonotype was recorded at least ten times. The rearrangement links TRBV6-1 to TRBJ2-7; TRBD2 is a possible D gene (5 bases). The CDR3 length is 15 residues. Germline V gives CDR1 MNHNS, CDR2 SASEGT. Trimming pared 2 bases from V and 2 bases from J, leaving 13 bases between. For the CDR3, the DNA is TGTGCCAGCAGTGAACCCGGGATGGCTACCTACGAGCAGTACTTC. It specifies CASSEPGMATYEQYF.

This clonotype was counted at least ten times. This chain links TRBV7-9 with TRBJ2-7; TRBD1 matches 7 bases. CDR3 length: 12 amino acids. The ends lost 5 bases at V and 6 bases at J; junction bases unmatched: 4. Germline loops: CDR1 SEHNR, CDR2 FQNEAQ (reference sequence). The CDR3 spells CASSTTGVEQYF. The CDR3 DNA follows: TGTGCCAGCAGCACCACAGGGGTCGAGCAGTACTTC.

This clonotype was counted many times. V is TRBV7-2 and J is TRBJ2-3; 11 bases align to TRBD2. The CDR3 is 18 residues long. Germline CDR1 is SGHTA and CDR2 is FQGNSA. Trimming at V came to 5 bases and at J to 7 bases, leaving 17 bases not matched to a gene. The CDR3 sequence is CASSTSRVAGGVPYTQYF. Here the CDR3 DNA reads TGTGCCAGCAGCACCAGCCGGGTAGCGGGGGGGGTTCCATATACGCAGTATTTT.

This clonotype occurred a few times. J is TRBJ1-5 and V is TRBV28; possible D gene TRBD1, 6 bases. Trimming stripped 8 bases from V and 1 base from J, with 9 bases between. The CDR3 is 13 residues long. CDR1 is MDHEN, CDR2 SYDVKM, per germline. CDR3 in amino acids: CASWTESNQPQHF. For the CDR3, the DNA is TGTGCCAGCTGGACAGAGAGCAATCAGCCCCAGCATTTT.

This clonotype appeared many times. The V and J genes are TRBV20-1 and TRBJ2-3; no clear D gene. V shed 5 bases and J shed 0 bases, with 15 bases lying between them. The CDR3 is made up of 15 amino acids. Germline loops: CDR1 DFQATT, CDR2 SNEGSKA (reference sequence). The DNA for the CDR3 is TGCAGTGCTCCCGACCGTTCTACTAGCACAGATACGCAGTATTTT. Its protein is CSAPDRSTSTDTQYF.

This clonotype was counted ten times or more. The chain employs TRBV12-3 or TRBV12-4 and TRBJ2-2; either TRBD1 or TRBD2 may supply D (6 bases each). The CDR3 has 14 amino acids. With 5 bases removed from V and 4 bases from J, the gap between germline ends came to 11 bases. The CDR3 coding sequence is TGTGCCAGCAGTCACAGGGACTTCACCGGGGAGCTGTTTTTT. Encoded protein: CASSHRDFTGELFF.

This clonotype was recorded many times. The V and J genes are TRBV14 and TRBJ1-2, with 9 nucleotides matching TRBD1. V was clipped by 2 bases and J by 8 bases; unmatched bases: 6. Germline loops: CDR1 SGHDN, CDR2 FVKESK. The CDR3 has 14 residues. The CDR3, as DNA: TGTGCCAGCAGCCAACTCGGGACAGGGCAAGGCTACACCTTC. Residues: CASSQLGTGQGYTF.

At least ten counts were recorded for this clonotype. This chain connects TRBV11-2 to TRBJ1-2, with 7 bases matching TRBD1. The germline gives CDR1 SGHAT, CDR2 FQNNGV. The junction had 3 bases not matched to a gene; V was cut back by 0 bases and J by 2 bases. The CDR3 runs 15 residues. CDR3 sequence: CASSLDLGQNYGYTF. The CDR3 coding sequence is TGTGCCAGCAGCTTAGATCTGGGACAGAACTATGGCTACACCTTC.

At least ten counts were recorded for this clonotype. The CDR3 DNA reads as TGTGCCAGCAGCTTAGCTGCGGGAGGGAACACTGAAGCTTTCTTT. Its protein product is CASSLAAGGNTEAFF. The chain carries TRBV11-1 and TRBJ1-1, with D hard to call. The CDR3 runs to 15 residues. From germline, CDR1 is SGHAT and CDR2 FQDESV (reference sequence). Trimming shortened V by 0 bases and J by 1 base, and 9 bases separated the two germline ends.

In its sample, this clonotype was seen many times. CDR3 sequence: CASSFRAANTEAFF. The CDR3 bases are TGTGCCAGCAGCTTCAGGGCCGCGAACACTGAAGCTTTCTTT. The chain is built from TRBV7-2 and TRBJ1-1; D is perhaps TRBD1 (5 bases). Trimming shortened V by 3 bases and J by 1 base, and 9 bases separated the two germline ends. CDR1 SGHTA and CDR2 FQGNSA come from the germline V gene. The CDR3 covers 14 residues.

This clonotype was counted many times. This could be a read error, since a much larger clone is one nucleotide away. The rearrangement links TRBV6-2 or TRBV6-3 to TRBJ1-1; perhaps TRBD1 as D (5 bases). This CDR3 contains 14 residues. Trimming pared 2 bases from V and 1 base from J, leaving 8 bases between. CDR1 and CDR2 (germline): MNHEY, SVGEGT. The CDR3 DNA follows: TGTGCCAGCAGTTACGTGACAGCGAACACTGAAGCTTTCTTT. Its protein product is CASSYVTANTEAFF.